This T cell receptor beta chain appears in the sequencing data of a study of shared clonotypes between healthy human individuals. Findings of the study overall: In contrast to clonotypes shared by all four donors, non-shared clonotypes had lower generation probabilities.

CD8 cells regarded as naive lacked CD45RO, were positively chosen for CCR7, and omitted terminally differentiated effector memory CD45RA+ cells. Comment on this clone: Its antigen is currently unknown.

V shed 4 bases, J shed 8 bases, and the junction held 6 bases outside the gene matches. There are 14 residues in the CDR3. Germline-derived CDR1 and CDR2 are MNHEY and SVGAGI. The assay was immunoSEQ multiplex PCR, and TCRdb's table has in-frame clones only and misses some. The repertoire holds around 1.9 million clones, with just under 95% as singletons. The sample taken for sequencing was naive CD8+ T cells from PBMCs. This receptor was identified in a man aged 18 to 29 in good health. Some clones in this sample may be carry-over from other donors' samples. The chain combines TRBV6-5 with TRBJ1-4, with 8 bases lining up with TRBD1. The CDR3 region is CASSSGQEGEKLFF. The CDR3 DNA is TGTGCCAGCAGTTCGGGACAGGAAGGAGAAAAACTGTTTTTT.